What follows are 23 T cell receptor beta chains derived from one specimen sequenced in a study of blood T cells in healthy people across ages (dated by TCRdb to the mid-2010s). The receptor library was made with 5' RACE. Sequencing was carried out with an Illumina HiSeq 2500. A second PCR of about 7 to 12 cycles was performed with a sample-barcoded 5' primer and a J-beta primer mix. TCRdb took the public reads, trimmed them with fastp at Q25, ran MiXCR for clone calling and kept in-frame beta chains. Rows with a matching CDR3 protein are joined into one entry that keeps the most common DNA and genes. Counted in this sample were more than 1,400,000 distinct CDR3 sequences; about 43% of them appeared once. The ten largest account for 7% to 9% of the sample. Sequencing was done on a sample of blood. These receptors all stem from a woman under 30 in good health.

This clonotype was picked up a small number of times. V and J are TRBV7-2 and TRBJ2-1; D ambiguous. There are 13 residues in the CDR3. Trimming stripped 8 bases from V and 5 bases from J, with 13 bases between. CDR1 is SGHTA and CDR2 is FQGNSA in the germline V gene. In nucleotides, the CDR3 is TGTGCCAGCCCCAAGAACCTCAACAATGAGCAGTTCTTC. Protein product: CASPKNLNNEQFF.

The V and J genes are TRBV7-8 and TRBJ2-1, with D unresolved. V was pared by 1 base and J by 7 bases, with 14 bases between. Per the germline V gene, CDR1 is SGHVS and CDR2 is FQNEAQ. This CDR3 has 15 residues. The CDR3 DNA follows: TGTGCCAGCAGCTTAGGGCCCACTATGGGAAATGAGCAGTTCTTC. This sequence encodes CASSLGPTMGNEQFF.

This sequence joins TRBV6-6 and TRBJ1-2; 8 bases line up with TRBD1. Germline values: CDR1 MNHNY, CDR2 SVGAGI (reference sequence). The CDR3 runs to 15 residues. The V segment lost 5 bases and the J segment 0 bases; nucleotides outside the gene matches: 5. The CDR3 coding sequence is TGTGCCAGCAGTCCCTACAGGGGGTCTAACTATGGCTACACCTTC. It is translated as CASSPYRGSNYGYTF.

The chain uses TRBV27 and TRBJ2-5, with D perhaps TRBD2 (7 bases). V was trimmed by 6 bases and J by 5 bases, leaving 25 bases between them. The CDR3 loop spans 17 amino acids. Germline values: CDR1 MNHEY, CDR2 SMNVEV (reference sequence). The CDR3: CASSGAFLGGPGETQYF. The CDR3 region has the DNA TGTGCCAGCAGCGGAGCATTTTTGGGGGGGCCGGGGGAGACCCAGTACTTC.

This rearrangement joins TRBV29-1 to TRBJ1-4, with a tentative D call TRBD1 (6 bases). Trimming removed 6 bases from V and 12 bases from J, with 14 bases in between. The germline V gene encodes CDR1 SQVTM and CDR2 ANQGSEA. This CDR3 has 11 amino acids. The CDR3 loop reads CSVSLDSQLFF. The CDR3 DNA reads as TGCAGCGTCTCATTGGACAGCCAACTGTTTTTT.

The chain has TRBV4-2 and TRBJ2-6; D may match TRBD1 or TRBD2 (5 bases each). Deletions cut 4 bases from V and 3 bases from J, with 10 bases between. Germline CDR1 LGHNA, CDR2 YNFKEQ. The CDR3 runs 15 residues. Written as DNA, the CDR3 is TGTGCCAGCAGCCTCCCTGGGGGTGGGGCCAACGTCCTGACTTTC. It yields the protein CASSLPGGGANVLTF.

The rearrangement joins TRBV12-3 or TRBV12-4 to TRBJ1-1; D may be TRBD1 (5 bases). This CDR3 has 12 amino acids. Deletions cut 3 bases from V and 6 bases from J, with 8 bases between. CDR3 in amino acids: CASSLGVPEAFF. The CDR3 nucleotides read TGTGCCAGCAGTTTGGGGGTGCCTGAAGCTTTCTTT.

On this clonotype itself: One end of the junction is discordant with germline, which a read error may explain. The J gene is TRBJ2-3, the V gene TRBV10-3, with a tentative D call TRBD2 (6 bases). There are 16 residues in the CDR3. CDR1 is ENHRY and CDR2 is SYGVKD in the germline V gene. The DNA of the CDR3 is TGTGTCATCAGTGAGTCGTTTACGGGGGACACAGATACGCAGTATTTT. This translates into CVISESFTGDTDTQYF.

The chain joins TRBV6-1 to TRBJ2-3; tentatively, D is TRBD1 or TRBD2 (5 bases each). CDR3 size: 15 residues. Per germline, CDR1 MNHNS and CDR2 SASEGT. Trimming removed 3 bases at V and 2 bases at J, with 12 bases between. In DNA form, the CDR3 reads TGTGCCAGCAGTGATGGGACGAGAATCACAGATACGCAGTATTTT. Translation: CASSDGTRITDTQYF.

This clonotype has only a few counts. CDR3 region: CASSEYPGQGYNEQFF. CDR3 in DNA: TGTGCCAGCAGTGAATATCCGGGACAGGGCTACAATGAGCAGTTCTTC. The chain carries TRBV2 and TRBJ2-1; 9 positions agree with TRBD1. CDR1 is SNHLY, CDR2 FYNNEI, per germline. The CDR3 totals 16 residues. V shed 2 bases and J 3 bases; nucleotides not matched to a gene: 5.

The chain joins TRBV2 to TRBJ2-1, with TRBD2 matching over 8 bases. V dropped 3 bases and J dropped 8; count of bases not matched to a gene: 9. The CDR3 runs 15 residues. Per germline, CDR1 SNHLY and CDR2 FYNNEI. In DNA, the CDR3 is TGTGCCAGCAGTGATCTCAGCGGGAGTCGGGATGAGCAGTTCTTC. This gives the protein CASSDLSGSRDEQFF.

V usage is TRBV10-3 and J usage is TRBJ2-7, with TRBD2 matching over 10 bases. The CDR3 loop spans 16 amino acids. Per germline, CDR1 ENHRY and CDR2 SYGVKD. V was clipped by 2 bases and J by 4 bases; unmatched bases: 8. For the CDR3, the DNA is TGTGCCATCAGTGAGCCAGGGACTAGCGCTACGTACGAGCAGTACTTC. Its protein is CAISEPGTSATYEQYF.

This clonotype was detected only a few times. This chain joins TRBV6-2 or TRBV6-3 and TRBJ2-7; 10 positions agree with TRBD2. The CDR3 has 14 residues. With V trimmed by 7 bases and J by 3 bases, 6 bases remained unmatched. Germline assignment: CDR1 MNHEY and CDR2 SVGEGT. CDR3 residues: CASTGSSGSYEQYF. CDR3 nucleotide sequence: TGTGCCAGCACCGGGTCTAGCGGGAGCTACGAGCAGTACTTC.

This clonotype showed up just a few times. The chain uses TRBV28 and TRBJ1-5, with 8 bases aligning to TRBD1. V gave up 2 bases and J gave up 0 bases; unmatched junction bases: 3. The CDR3 is 16 amino acids. Germline-derived CDR1 and CDR2 are MDHEN and SYDVKM. The CDR3 nucleotides read TGTGCCAGCAGTTTACGACAGGGGATTAGCAATCAGCCCCAGCATTTT. Encoded protein: CASSLRQGISNQPQHF.

The CDR3 region is CASCASGSYQFF. As DNA, the CDR3 is TGTGCCAGCTGTGCTAGCGGGAGCTATCAGTTCTTC. The chain has TRBV12-3 or TRBV12-4 and TRBJ2-1, with TRBD2 matching over 10 bases. The ends lost 8 bases at V and 13 bases at J; junction bases unmatched: 8. CDR3 size: 12 residues.

This clonotype was recorded a few times. At one of its ends the junction is not consistent with the germline gene, which may arise from a read error. This sequence joins TRBV11-2 and TRBJ2-7, with unresolved D. Germline V gene data show CDR1 as SGHAT and CDR2 as FQNNGV. The CDR3 sequence is 11 residues long. DNA for the CDR3: TGTGCCAGCAGGCAGTCCTCCGAGCAGTACTTC. Protein product: CASRQSSEQYF.

The V and J genes are TRBV20-1 and TRBJ2-3, with D maybe TRBD2 (6 bases). Between the trimmed V and J ends, which lost 5 bases and 4 bases, there was a span of 19 bases. CDR3 length equals 15 residues. Germline values: CDR1 DFQATT, CDR2 SNEGSKA (reference sequence). For the CDR3, the DNA is TGCAGTGCTCCCCGCCCGGCTAGCGCCGCAGATACGCAGTATTTT. Encoded protein: CSAPRPASAADTQYF.

This clonotype showed up just a few times. The chain is built from TRBV28 and TRBJ1-2, with a possible D match to TRBD1 (5 bases). This CDR3 region has 12 residues. CDR1 and CDR2 (germline): MDHEN, SYDVKM. Trimming stripped 2 bases from V and 8 bases from J, with 9 bases between. The CDR3 coding sequence is TGTGCCAGCAGTTTAGGGGGGTGGGGCTACACCTTC. It is translated as CASSLGGWGYTF.

On this clonotype itself: The junction departs from germline at one end; a sequencing error may be responsible. The gene calls are TRBV29-1 and TRBJ2-3; TRBD2 matches 12 bases. Germline values: CDR1 SQVTM, CDR2 ANQGSEA. The CDR3 loop spans 16 amino acids. The CDR3 sequence: CGVGASGRGGTDTQYF. CDR3 nucleotides: TGCGGCGTTGGAGCTAGCGGGAGGGGGGGCACAGATACGCAGTATTTT.

Only a few counts were recorded for this clonotype. The chain carries TRBV9 and TRBJ2-3; 8 nucleotides agree with TRBD2. The CDR3 consists of 15 residues. J gave up 0 bases and V 6 bases, and 6 bases lay outside the gene matches. Germline V gives CDR1 SGDLS, CDR2 YYNGEE. CDR3 nucleotide sequence: TGTGCCAGCACCCTCTCTAGCGGGAGCACAGATACGCAGTATTTT. This sequence encodes CASTLSSGSTDTQYF.

V usage is TRBV29-1 and J usage is TRBJ1-1; a possible D gene is TRBD1 (6 bases). V shed 8 bases and J shed 1 base, with 14 bases lying between them. The CDR3 extends over 13 amino acids. In germline, CDR1 is SQVTM, CDR2 ANQGSEA. The CDR3 bases are TGCAGCACAAGAAAGGGGGGGAACACTGAAGCTTTCTTT. This gives the protein CSTRKGGNTEAFF.

The sample holds many counts of this clonotype. The CDR3 DNA sequence: TGTGCCAGCAGCCAAAGTAGCGGGGCCTCCTACAATGAGCAGTTCTTC. This codes for CASSQSSGASYNEQFF. The J gene is TRBJ2-1, the V gene TRBV7-2, with 8 bases lining up with TRBD2. Germline V CDR1 and CDR2: SGHTA, FQGNSA. CDR3 length: 16 amino acids. V lost 5 bases to trimming and J lost 0 bases; unmatched junction nucleotides: 6.

This chain joins TRBV12-3 or TRBV12-4 and TRBJ2-2, with D possibly being TRBD1 or TRBD2 (5 bases each). Trimming cost V 5 bases and J 8 bases, with 18 bases left between them. The CDR3 sequence is 15 residues long. The CDR3 is CASSTGTEPVGELFF. The CDR3 DNA reads TGTGCCAGCAGTACCGGGACCGAACCTGTTGGGGAGCTGTTTTTT.